The 17 T cell receptor beta chains reported below all come from one sample, sequenced in a study of shared clonotypes between healthy human individuals. Naive CD8 cells comprised CD45RO-negative, CCR7-positively selected cells, excluding terminally differentiated effector memory CD45RA+ cells. The protocol was immunoSEQ multiplex PCR, while the TCRdb copy is restricted to in-frame clones and leaves out a portion. Here the sample spans some 1,900,000 clones, over 85% being singletons. The sample was naive CD8+ T cells sorted from blood. The receptor set was obtained from a man between 18 and 29 years old in good health.

J is TRBJ1-3 and V is TRBV27; 8 bases fit TRBD1. Unmatched junction bases numbered 3, after V lost 5 bases and J lost 3 bases. This CDR3 spans 14 amino acids. Germline V gene lookup returns CDR1 MNHEY and CDR2 SMNVEV (reference sequence). CDR3 loop: CASSETGDGNTIYF. CDR3 nucleotides: TGTGCCAGCAGTGAGACAGGGGATGGAAACACCATATATTTT.

This clone occurred once. The genes are TRBV28 and TRBJ1-2, with D perhaps TRBD1 (5 bases). The length of the CDR3 is 15 residues. Germline-derived CDR1 and CDR2 are MDHEN and SYDVKM. Trimming took 4 bases from V and 3 from J, leaving 15 bases between them. The CDR3 sequence: CASSSLAGWDYGYTF. The CDR3 nucleotides are TGTGCCAGCAGTTCGTTAGCAGGGTGGGACTATGGCTACACCTTC.

This chain links TRBV25-1 with TRBJ2-5; D uncertain. The CDR3 has 14 amino acids. With 0 bases removed from V and 5 bases from J, the gap between germline ends came to 10 bases. Germline V CDR1 and CDR2: MGHDK, SYGVNS. The CDR3 loop is CASSEYRAGETQYF. CDR3 nucleotide sequence: TGTGCCAGCAGTGAATATAGAGCCGGGGAGACCCAGTACTTC.

The chain joins TRBV5-4 to TRBJ1-5; no definite D call. The V gene lost 0 bases and the J gene lost 0 bases, with 16 bases spanning the gap. This CDR3 is built from 18 residues. The germline gives CDR1 SGHNT, CDR2 YYREEE (reference sequence). CDR3 sequence: CASSLANRAHYSNQPQHF. CDR3 bases: TGTGCCAGCAGCTTGGCCAATAGGGCTCACTATAGCAATCAGCCCCAGCATTTT.

This clone was recorded once. The rearrangement links TRBV13 to TRBJ2-5; TRBD1 or TRBD2 may be the D gene (6 bases each). CDR1 and CDR2 (germline): PRHDT, FYEKMQ (reference sequence). Trimming took off 6 bases at V and 4 bases at J, with 15 bases between the two ends. CDR3 length: 14 amino acids. The CDR3 nucleotides read TGTGCCAGCAGGATAATGGGGGGCCCAGAGACCCAGTACTTC. It yields the protein CASRIMGGPETQYF.

The CDR3 coding sequence is TGTGCCCCTATCCTTAATTCACCCCTCCACTTT. It yields the protein CAPILNSPLHF. The chain carries TRBV19 and TRBJ1-6; no definite D call. The V and J ends lost 11 bases and 6 bases respectively, with 8 bases between them. Germline values: CDR1 LNHDA, CDR2 SQIVND (reference sequence). The CDR3 totals 11 residues.

V is TRBV11-2 and J is TRBJ1-6, with D hard to call. Trimming pared 0 bases from V and 0 bases from J, leaving 18 bases between. CDR3 length: 20 amino acids. Germline assignment: CDR1 SGHAT and CDR2 FQNNGV. This CDR3 is CASSLDPAYSESSYNSPLHF. The CDR3 bases are TGTGCCAGCAGCTTAGATCCGGCATACTCCGAGAGCTCCTATAATTCACCCCTCCACTTT.

The V gene is TRBV2, the J gene TRBJ2-2; 11 bases line up with TRBD2. The CDR3 contains 16 residues. The ends lost 6 bases at V and 4 bases at J; junction bases unmatched: 7. Looked up from germline, CDR1 is SNHLY and CDR2 is FYNNEI. The CDR3 DNA reads as TGTGCCAGCAGACTAGCGGGAGTGGGTGGCACCGGGGAGCTGTTTTTT. As protein: CASRLAGVGGTGELFF.

The V call is TRBV4-3, the J call TRBJ2-1; 8 nucleotides agree with TRBD2. J was trimmed by 6 bases and V by 3 bases; bases with no gene match: 7. The CDR3 contains 15 residues. Per germline, CDR1 LGHNA and CDR2 YSLEER. The CDR3 coding sequence is TGCGCCAGCAGCCAGGATAGAACTAGCGGCAATGAGCAGTTCTTC. This gives the protein CASSQDRTSGNEQFF.

V is TRBV29-1 and J is TRBJ1-1; D gene uncertain. Trimming shortened V by 3 bases and J by 1 base, and 6 bases separated the two germline ends. Looked up from germline, CDR1 is SQVTM and CDR2 is ANQGSEA. The CDR3 runs 12 residues. CDR3 protein: CSVDNRNTEAFF. CDR3 coding DNA: TGCAGCGTTGATAACAGGAACACTGAAGCTTTCTTT.

The chain joins TRBV15 to TRBJ2-6, with 11 bases identical to TRBD2. V trimming: 2 bases; J trimming: 0 bases; junction bases outside the gene matches: 3. The CDR3 extends over 18 amino acids. Germline CDR1 reads LNHNV; CDR2 reads YYDKDF (reference sequence). CDR3 bases: TGTGCCACCAGCAGACAACTAGCGGGGGCCTCTGGGGCCAACGTCCTGACTTTC. Translating it yields CATSRQLAGASGANVLTF.

This chain joins TRBV7-2 and TRBJ2-5, with 10 bases aligning to TRBD2. Trimming at V came to 1 base and at J to 4 bases, leaving 6 bases not matched to a gene. CDR1 and CDR2 from the germline V gene are SGHTA and FQGNSA. The CDR3 is 16 residues long. The DNA for the CDR3 is TGTGCCAGCAGCTTAGAGCGGGAGGGCCTTTTAGAGACCCAGTACTTC. This translates into CASSLEREGLLETQYF.

This chain links TRBV28 with TRBJ2-1; possible D gene TRBD2, 7 bases. In germline, CDR1 is MDHEN, CDR2 SYDVKM. V was clipped by 3 bases and J by 9 bases, with 18 bases between them. The CDR3 extends over 15 amino acids. CDR3 coding DNA: TGTGCCAGCAGTTTGCTTTCGGGGGGCGGGAGTGAGCAGTTCTTC. This sequence encodes CASSLLSGGGSEQFF.

This chain joins TRBV9 and TRBJ1-2; possible D gene TRBD1, 6 bases. The ends were cut back, 4 bases at V and 3 bases at J, with 16 bases in the middle. CDR1 and CDR2 (germline): SGDLS, YYNGEE. The CDR3 is made up of 15 amino acids. The CDR3, as DNA: TGTGCCAGCAGCAAATCGGGGGCAGGTGACTATGGCTACACCTTC. Amino acids: CASSKSGAGDYGYTF.

The chain joins TRBV28 to TRBJ2-7; D call uncertain. Germline-derived CDR1 and CDR2 are MDHEN and SYDVKM. The CDR3 runs to 16 residues. Trimming shortened V by 4 bases and J by 5 bases, and 21 bases separated the two germline ends. The CDR3 sequence is CASSSITEAVAHEQYF. CDR3 in DNA: TGTGCCAGCAGTTCGATTACCGAGGCGGTAGCTCACGAGCAGTACTTC.

This clone was counted once. J is TRBJ2-1 and V is TRBV28; 14 nucleotides line up with TRBD2. The CDR3 covers 18 residues. CDR1 MDHEN and CDR2 SYDVKM come from the germline V gene. Trimming took 3 bases from V and 9 from J; bases not matched to a gene: 13. The CDR3 DNA sequence: TGTGCCAGCAGTTTGCCGCCGGGGACTAGCGGGAGCCTCGGTGAGCAGTTCTTC. This sequence encodes CASSLPPGTSGSLGEQFF.

The genes are TRBV7-6 and TRBJ1-5; D is uncertain. V gave up 3 bases and J gave up 8 bases, with 8 bases separating them. From germline, CDR1 is SGHVS and CDR2 FNYEAQ. This CDR3 has 12 residues. CDR3: CASSFPRKPQHF. As DNA, the CDR3 is TGTGCCAGCAGCTTTCCTAGAAAGCCCCAGCATTTT.